This is a list of T cell receptor beta chains from one sample in a study of cytomegalovirus exposure and HLA in healthy donors. Assay: immunoSEQ multiplex PCR; the TCRdb copy retains only in-frame clones and omits some. This repertoire shows around 190,000 clones, 70% to 80% found once; its top ten account for less than 3.5%. Sequences were obtained from PBMCs. These receptors originate from a woman aged 25 to 39 in good health and CMV-seronegative. The CDR3 runs from the conserved cysteine through the conserved F or W. Each record gives: CDR3 protein, CDR3 DNA, J gene, V gene, D gene, clone size. The D gene is left open where the match is weak. Expanded clones are given a class, and other clones once, few, many or no size at all.

CASSPRAGTAGLAGAYEQYF | TGTGCCAGCTCACCCCGGGCAGGGACAGCTGGACTAGCGGGAGCTTACGAGCAGTACTTC | TRBJ2-7 | TRBV18 | TRBD2 | few
CASSFRPGAKNIQYF | TGTGCCAGCAGTTTCCGTCCGGGAGCCAAAAACATTCAGTACTTC | TRBJ2-4 | TRBV28 | . | .
CASSSTGFGELFF | TGTGCCAGCAGCTCGACAGGCTTCGGGGAGCTGTTTTTT | TRBJ2-2 | TRBV5-4 | . | .
CASSQGDRNTEAFF | TGTGCCAGCAGCCAAGGTGACAGGAACACTGAAGCTTTCTTT | TRBJ1-1 | TRBV4-2 | . | .
CSSSLYRDIYAEAFF | TGTTCCAGCAGCCTGTACCGGGACATTTACGCTGAAGCTTTCTTT | TRBJ1-1 | TRBV7-9 | . | .
CASSLGHRRQETQYF | TGCGCCAGCAGCTTAGGCCACAGGCGCCAAGAGACCCAGTACTTC | TRBJ2-5 | TRBV5-1 | . | .
CASSLVGGRYNEQFF | TGTGCCAGCAGCTTAGTGGGGGGGCGGTACAATGAGCAGTTCTTC | TRBJ2-1 | TRBV7-2 | . | .
CASSPRDSINQPQHF | TGTGCCAGCAGTCCTCGGGACTCTATCAATCAGCCCCAGCATTTT | TRBJ1-5 | TRBV28 | . | .
CASSPSGSSTDTQYF | TGTGCCAGCAGTCCTAGCGGTTCTAGCACAGATACGCAGTATTTT | TRBJ2-3 | TRBV6-5 | TRBD2 | .
CASSFALAGTPEQYF | TGTGCCAGCAGTTTCGCCCTGGCGGGAACCCCCGAGCAGTACTTC | TRBJ2-7 | TRBV28 | . | .
CASGPGQLTAFF | TGTGCCAGCGGGCCGGGACAGTTAACTGCTTTCTTT | TRBJ1-1 | TRBV2 | TRBD1 | .
CASSLARGTGGSYEQYF | TGTGCCAGCAGCTTAGCGCGAGGGACAGGGGGCTCCTACGAGCAGTACTTC | TRBJ2-7 | TRBV7-8 | TRBD1 | .
CSGTSGPSYEQYF | TGCAGCGGGACTTCGGGCCCTTCCTACGAGCAGTACTTC | TRBJ2-7 | TRBV29-1 | . | .
CASSPRTGVLNEQFF | TGTGCCAGCAGCCCACGGACAGGGGTCCTCAATGAGCAGTTCTTC | TRBJ2-1 | TRBV5-6 | TRBD1 | .
CAWSKDRGQPQHF | TGTGCCTGGAGTAAGGACAGGGGACAGCCCCAGCATTTT | TRBJ1-5 | TRBV30 | TRBD1 | .
CASREPGQETQYF | TGCGCCAGCAGGGAACCGGGGCAAGAGACCCAGTACTTC | TRBJ2-5 | TRBV5-1 | . | .
CASSLSGHGKGLLFF | TGCGCCAGCAGCTTGTCGGGACACGGGAAGGGTCTTTTGTTTTTT | TRBJ1-4 | TRBV5-1 | . | .
CASSLEVRGRETQYF | TGCGCCAGCAGCTTAGAAGTCAGGGGCCGAGAGACCCAGTACTTC | TRBJ2-5 | TRBV5-1 | . | .
CASSLGTTGDGYTF | TGTGCCAGCAGCTTAGGGACGACAGGGGACGGCTACACCTTC | TRBJ1-2 | TRBV7-6 | TRBD1 | once
CASNTGAAGNTIYF | TGTGCCAGTAACACAGGGGCGGCTGGAAACACCATATATTTT | TRBJ1-3 | TRBV19 | TRBD1 | .
CASSDPGGRRGNEQFF | TGTGCCAGTAGTGATCCGGGGGGGCGAAGAGGCAATGAGCAGTTCTTC | TRBJ2-1 | TRBV9 | TRBD2 | .
CAISATSGSYEQYF | TGTGCCATCAGCGCGACTAGCGGTTCCTACGAGCAGTACTTC | TRBJ2-7 | TRBV10-3 | TRBD2 | .
CASNHGPGQGDNEQFF | TGTGCCAGCAACCACGGACCGGGACAGGGGGACAATGAGCAGTTCTTC | TRBJ2-1 | TRBV27 | TRBD1 | .
CASSLGRVGTEAFF | TGTGCCAGCAGCTTAGGCAGGGTGGGCACTGAAGCTTTCTTT | TRBJ1-1 | TRBV13 | . | .
CASSMWAAESNQPQHF | TGTGCCAGTAGTATGTGGGCAGCCGAAAGCAATCAGCCCCAGCATTTT | TRBJ1-5 | TRBV19 | . | .
CASSLGQTEYGYTF | TGCGCCAGCAGCTTGGGACAGACCGAATATGGCTACACCTTC | TRBJ1-2 | TRBV5-1 | . | .
CASSLDRVPAGELFF | TGTGCCAGCAGCCTGGACAGGGTACCGGCCGGGGAGCTGTTTTTT | TRBJ2-2 | TRBV28 | TRBD1 | .
CASSPGQANEKLFF | TGTGCCAGCAGCCCGGGACAGGCTAATGAAAAACTGTTTTTT | TRBJ1-4 | TRBV5-4 | TRBD1 | .
CAWRKQGDYLYEQYF | TGTGCCTGGAGAAAACAGGGGGATTACCTCTACGAGCAGTACTTC | TRBJ2-7 | TRBV30 | TRBD1 | .
CASSSARGWYYEQYF | TGTGCCAGCAGCTCCGCCAGGGGATGGTACTACGAGCAGTACTTC | TRBJ2-7 | TRBV6-5 | . | .
CARSLGGEETQYF | TGTGCCAGAAGCTTGGGAGGAGAAGAGACCCAGTACTTC | TRBJ2-5 | TRBV5-3 | . | .
CASSLGGDPDEQFF | TGTGCCAGCAGCTTAGGCGGCGATCCCGATGAGCAGTTCTTC | TRBJ2-1 | TRBV7-9 | . | .
CAWSRTGGNQPQHF | TGTGCCTGGAGCCGTACGGGGGGCAATCAGCCCCAGCATTTT | TRBJ1-5 | TRBV30 | . | .
CASSSGGISYEQYF | TGCGCCAGCAGCTCTGGAGGGATCTCCTACGAGCAGTACTTC | TRBJ2-7 | TRBV5-1 | . | few
CASSSRDRVINTEAFF | TGTGCCAGCAGCTCCAGGGATAGAGTTATTAACACTGAAGCTTTCTTT | TRBJ1-1 | TRBV13 | . | .
CASSVADEQYF | TGTGCCAGCAGCGTAGCAGACGAGCAGTACTTC | TRBJ2-7 | TRBV9 | . | once
CASSLEGVFDQRSYNEQFF | TGTGCCAGCAGCTTAGAAGGGGTATTTGACCAACGCTCCTACAATGAGCAGTTCTTC | TRBJ2-1 | TRBV7-9 | . | .
CASSLSGGRVYEQYF | TGTGCCAGCAGTTTATCGGGCGGGAGAGTCTACGAGCAGTACTTC | TRBJ2-7 | TRBV27 | TRBD2 | .
CAISDSDGQNEKLFF | TGTGCCATCAGTGATTCGGACGGACAGAATGAAAAACTGTTTTTT | TRBJ1-4 | TRBV10-3 | . | .
CASSRQGALEQPQHF | TGTGCCAGCAGTCGACAGGGGGCTTTAGAACAGCCCCAGCATTTT | TRBJ1-5 | TRBV2 | TRBD1 | .